This entry lists 14 T cell receptor beta chains sequenced from one sample in a study of blood T cell repertoires in COVID-19. Sequencing used immunoSEQ multiplex PCR; TCRdb keeps in-frame clones, though not all of them. The data contain approximately 230,000 clones, 65% to 90% of them singletons. Sequencing was carried out using peripheral blood. Source of these receptors: an elderly woman with active or convalescent COVID-19.

This chain joins TRBV27 and TRBJ2-5, with TRBD2 matching over 7 bases. Trimming cost V 3 bases and J 5 bases; bases outside gene matches: 3. CDR3 length: 13 amino acids. Germline values: CDR1 MNHEY, CDR2 SMNVEV (reference sequence). CDR3 region: CASSFREGETQYF. The DNA for the CDR3 is TGTGCCAGCAGTTTCAGGGAGGGGGAGACCCAGTACTTC.

The J gene is TRBJ2-7, the V gene TRBV5-1, with 8 positions matching TRBD1. J was trimmed by 5 bases and V by 1 base; bases with no gene match: 2. This CDR3 comprises 13 residues. Germline V gene data show CDR1 as SGHRS and CDR2 as YFSETQ. DNA of the CDR3: TGCGCCAGCAGCTTGATGGGACAGGACGAGCAGTACTTC. Its translation is CASSLMGQDEQYF.

The V and J genes are TRBV3-1 (or the pseudogene TRBV3-2) and TRBJ1-1, with 7 positions matching TRBD1. This CDR3 comprises 14 residues. Unmatched junction bases numbered 5, after V lost 1 base and J lost 6 bases. Germline V gene lookup returns CDR1 LGHDT and CDR2 YNNKEL (reference sequence). The CDR3 DNA reads TGTGCCAGCAGCCAAGCGGGCAGGGGGGCTGAAGCTTTCTTT. It encodes CASSQAGRGAEAFF.

This clone was seen only once. The CDR3 nucleotides are TGCGCCAGCAGCCTCGCGGAGAGGGTCACCGGGGAGCTGTTTTTT. Amino acid sequence: CASSLAERVTGELFF. This chain links TRBV5-1 with TRBJ2-2, with D possibly matching TRBD2 (5 bases). Germline CDR1 SGHRS, CDR2 YFSETQ. V lost 4 bases and J lost 4, with 14 bases in between. There are 15 residues in the CDR3.

The chain couples TRBV19 to TRBJ1-5; the match to TRBD1 covers 10 bases. Germline lookup yields CDR1 LNHDA and CDR2 SQIVND (reference sequence). J lost 6 bases, V lost 5 bases, and 7 bases had no gene match. The CDR3 is 15 amino acids. The DNA for the CDR3 is TGTGCCAGTAGTTTGGACAGGGGGTTTAGTCAGCCCCAGCATTTT. Its protein product is CASSLDRGFSQPQHF.

The chain employs TRBV27 and TRBJ2-7; 7 bases map to TRBD1. The CDR3 sequence is 14 residues long. Germline values: CDR1 MNHEY, CDR2 SMNVEV (reference sequence). Trimming cost V 4 bases and J 1 base; bases outside gene matches: 4. The CDR3 DNA follows: TGTGCCAGCAGTTCCCGACAGGGATCCTACGAGCAGTACTTC. Its protein product is CASSSRQGSYEQYF.

This clone was observed once. The chain recombines TRBV20-1 with TRBJ2-7; TRBD1 might be the D (5 bases). The germline V gene has CDR1 DFQATT and CDR2 SNEGSKA (reference sequence). The V gene lost 3 bases and the J gene lost 5 bases, with 14 bases spanning the gap. The CDR3 totals 13 residues. This CDR3 reads CSASRGSSNEQYF. CDR3 coding DNA: TGCAGTGCTAGTAGGGGTTCGTCCAACGAGCAGTACTTC.

V gene TRBV7-8 combines with J gene TRBJ1-6, with TRBD1 matching over 7 bases. With 5 bases clipped from V and 9 bases from J, the junction kept 13 bases outside the gene matches. Germline-derived CDR1 and CDR2 are SGHVS and FQNEAQ. This CDR3 contains 16 residues. The chain's CDR3 is CASSPLSRGFSSPLHF. For the CDR3, the DNA is TGTGCCAGCAGCCCCTTGTCCAGGGGGTTCTCTTCACCCCTCCACTTT.

The genes are TRBV28 and TRBJ1-2, with 7 bases that match TRBD1. J was trimmed by 4 bases and V by 2 bases; bases with no gene match: 7. In germline, CDR1 is MDHEN, CDR2 SYDVKM. The CDR3 has 15 amino acids. The CDR3 sequence is CASSLNYRDSYGYTF. The CDR3 DNA follows: TGTGCCAGCAGTTTAAACTATAGGGACAGCTATGGCTACACCTTC.

Points on this clone: Other DNA sequences in this specimen translate into the identical CDR3. The gene calls are TRBV20-1 and TRBJ1-1; D remains unclear. The V end lost 3 bases, the J end lost 2 bases, and 10 bases lay between the germline ends. This CDR3 spans 13 amino acids. Germline values: CDR1 DFQATT, CDR2 SNEGSKA (reference sequence). In nucleotides, the CDR3 is TGCAGTGCTAGTCGGGGAGGCAACACTGAAGCTTTCTTT. It yields the protein CSASRGGNTEAFF.

The J gene is TRBJ2-1, the V gene TRBV6-5, with D perhaps TRBD2 (6 bases). Trimming removed 6 bases at V and 11 bases at J, with 17 bases between. This CDR3 is 13 amino acids long. Germline loops: CDR1 MNHEY, CDR2 SVGAGI. The CDR3 region is CASRGPGVGQQFF. As DNA, the CDR3 is TGTGCCAGCAGGGGACCGGGAGTGGGGCAGCAGTTCTTC.

In its sample, this clone was seen a few times. This chain joins TRBV5-1 and TRBJ1-1; 7 bases match TRBD1. With 0 bases clipped from V and 7 bases from J, the junction kept 6 bases outside the gene matches. Germline V lookup: CDR1 SGHRS, CDR2 YFSETQ. The CDR3 extends over 14 amino acids. The CDR3 sequence is CASSLVPGQNEAFF. The CDR3 nucleotides are TGCGCCAGCAGCTTGGTCCCGGGACAGAATGAAGCTTTCTTT. The variable domain in full, with the rest retrieved from reference TRBV5-1 and TRBJ1-1, is KAGVTQTPRYLIKTRGQQVTLSCSPISGHRSVSWYQQTPGQGLQFLFEYFSETQRNKGNFPGRFSGRQFSNSRSEMNVSTLELGDSALYLCASSLVPGQNEAFFGQGTRLTVV.

The chain has TRBV5-1 and TRBJ1-5; D call uncertain. V was pared by 4 bases and J by 5 bases, with 13 bases between. This CDR3 has 14 amino acids. Germline V gene data show CDR1 as SGHRS and CDR2 as YFSETQ. The CDR3 nucleotides are TGCGCCAGCAGCCTCCGGACTGGGGATCAGCCCCAGCATTTT. Translating it yields CASSLRTGDQPQHF.

The chain recombines TRBV10-3 with TRBJ1-4; TRBD1 might be the D (5 bases). With 4 bases removed from V and 5 bases from J, the gap between germline ends came to 8 bases. The CDR3 runs to 13 residues. Germline V gene lookup returns CDR1 ENHRY and CDR2 SYGVKD. This chain's CDR3 is CAISAGGNEKLFF. Here the CDR3 DNA reads TGTGCCATCAGTGCTGGGGGGAATGAAAAACTGTTTTTT.